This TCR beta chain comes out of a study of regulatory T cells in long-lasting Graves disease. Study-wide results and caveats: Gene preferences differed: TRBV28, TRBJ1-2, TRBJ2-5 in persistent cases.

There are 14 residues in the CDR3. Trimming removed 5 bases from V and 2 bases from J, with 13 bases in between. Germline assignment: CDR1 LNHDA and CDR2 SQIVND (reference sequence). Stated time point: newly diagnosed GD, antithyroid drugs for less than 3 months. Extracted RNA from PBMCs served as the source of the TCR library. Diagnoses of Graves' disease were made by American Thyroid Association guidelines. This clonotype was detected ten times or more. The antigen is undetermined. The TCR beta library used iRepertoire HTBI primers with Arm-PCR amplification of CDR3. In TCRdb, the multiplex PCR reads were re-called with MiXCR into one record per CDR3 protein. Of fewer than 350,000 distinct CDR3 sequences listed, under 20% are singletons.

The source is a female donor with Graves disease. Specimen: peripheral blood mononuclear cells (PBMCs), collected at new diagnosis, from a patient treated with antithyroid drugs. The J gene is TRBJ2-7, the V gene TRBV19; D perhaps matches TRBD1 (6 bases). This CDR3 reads CASSFPGAPYEQYF. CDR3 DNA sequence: TGTGCCAGTAGTTTCCCAGGGGCCCCCTACGAGCAGTACTTC.